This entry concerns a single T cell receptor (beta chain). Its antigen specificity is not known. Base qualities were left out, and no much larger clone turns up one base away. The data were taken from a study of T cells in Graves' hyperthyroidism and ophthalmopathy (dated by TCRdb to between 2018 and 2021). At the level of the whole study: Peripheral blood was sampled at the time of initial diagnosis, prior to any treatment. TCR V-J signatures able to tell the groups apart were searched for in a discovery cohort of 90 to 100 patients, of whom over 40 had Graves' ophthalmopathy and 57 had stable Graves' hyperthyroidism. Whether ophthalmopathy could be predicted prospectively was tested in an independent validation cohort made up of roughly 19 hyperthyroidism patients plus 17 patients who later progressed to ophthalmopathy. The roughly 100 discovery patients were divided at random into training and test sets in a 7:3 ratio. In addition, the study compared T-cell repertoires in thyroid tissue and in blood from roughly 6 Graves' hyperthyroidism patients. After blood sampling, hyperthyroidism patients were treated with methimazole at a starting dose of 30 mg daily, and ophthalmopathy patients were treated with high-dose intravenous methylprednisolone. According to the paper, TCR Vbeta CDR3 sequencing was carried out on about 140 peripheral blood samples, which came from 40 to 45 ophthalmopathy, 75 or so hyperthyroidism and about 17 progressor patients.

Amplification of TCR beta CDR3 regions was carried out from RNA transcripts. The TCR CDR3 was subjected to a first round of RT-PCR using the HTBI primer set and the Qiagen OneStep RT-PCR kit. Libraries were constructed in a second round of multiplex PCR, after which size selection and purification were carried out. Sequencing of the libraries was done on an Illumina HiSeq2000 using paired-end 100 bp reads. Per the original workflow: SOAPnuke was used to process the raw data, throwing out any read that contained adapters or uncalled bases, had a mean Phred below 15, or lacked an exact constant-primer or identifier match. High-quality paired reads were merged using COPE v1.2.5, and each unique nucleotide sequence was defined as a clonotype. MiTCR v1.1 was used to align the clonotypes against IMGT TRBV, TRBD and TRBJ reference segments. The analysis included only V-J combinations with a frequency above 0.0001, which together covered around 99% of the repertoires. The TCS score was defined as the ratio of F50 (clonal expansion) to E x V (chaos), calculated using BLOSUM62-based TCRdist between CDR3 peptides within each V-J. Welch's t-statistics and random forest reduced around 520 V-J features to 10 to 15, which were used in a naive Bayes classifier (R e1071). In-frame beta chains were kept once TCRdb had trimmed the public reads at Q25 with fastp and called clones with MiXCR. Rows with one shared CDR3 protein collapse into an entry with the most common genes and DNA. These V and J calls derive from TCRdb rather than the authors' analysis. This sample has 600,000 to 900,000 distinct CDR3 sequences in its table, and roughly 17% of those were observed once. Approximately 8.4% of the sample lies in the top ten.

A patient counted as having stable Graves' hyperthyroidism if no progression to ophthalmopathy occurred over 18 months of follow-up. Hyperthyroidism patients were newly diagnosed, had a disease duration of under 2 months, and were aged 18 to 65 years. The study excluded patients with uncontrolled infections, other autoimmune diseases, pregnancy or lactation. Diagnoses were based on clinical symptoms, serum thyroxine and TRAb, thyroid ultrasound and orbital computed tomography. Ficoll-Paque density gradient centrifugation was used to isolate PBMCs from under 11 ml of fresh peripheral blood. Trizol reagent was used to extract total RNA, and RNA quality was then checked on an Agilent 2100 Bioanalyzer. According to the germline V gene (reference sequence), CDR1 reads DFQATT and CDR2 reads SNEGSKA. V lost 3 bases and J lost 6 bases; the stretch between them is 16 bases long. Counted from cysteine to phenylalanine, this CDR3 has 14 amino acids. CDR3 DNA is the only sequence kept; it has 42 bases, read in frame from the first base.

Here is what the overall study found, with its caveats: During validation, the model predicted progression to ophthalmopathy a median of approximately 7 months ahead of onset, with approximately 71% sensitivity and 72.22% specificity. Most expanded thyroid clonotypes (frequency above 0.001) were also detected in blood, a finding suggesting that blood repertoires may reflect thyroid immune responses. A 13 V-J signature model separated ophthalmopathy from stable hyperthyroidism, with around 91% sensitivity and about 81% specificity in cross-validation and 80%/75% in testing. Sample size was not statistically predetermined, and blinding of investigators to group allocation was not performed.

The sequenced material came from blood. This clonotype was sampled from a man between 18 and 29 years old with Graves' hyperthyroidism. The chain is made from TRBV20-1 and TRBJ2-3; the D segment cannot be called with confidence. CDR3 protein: CSASFPPLQDTQYF. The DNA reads TGCAGTGCTAGCTTCCCCCCTCTCCAGGATACGCAGTATTTT.